One TCR beta chain is described in this entry. Its binding antigen is unknown. Base qualities are not recorded, but no much larger clone differs from it by a single base. Each donor gave one peripheral blood draw, averaging approximately 110 mL, which was collected into heparinised tubes. Naive, central memory, regulatory and stem cell-like memory CD4+ T cells were sorted on a BD FACSAria II using a panel including CD45RO, CCR7, CD25, CD127, CD95 and CD27. Purity was above 98% for every sorted population. PBMCs were isolated immediately by Lymphoprep density gradient centrifugation and stained directly without culture. So that batch effects would be minimized, each experiment stained and sorted samples in pairs, pairing one healthy donor with one patient. CDR1 and CDR2 (GTSNPN, SVGIG) derive from the germline V gene (reference sequence). The CDR3 sequence holds 14 residues, the cysteine and phenylalanine included. Just the 42-base CDR3 DNA is kept, in frame starting at base 1. The germline V end is reduced by 1 base and the J end by 4 bases; junction bases left unmatched: 5.

The entire isolated RNA was reverse transcribed using the High Capacity cDNA Reverse Transcription Kit, and thus expressed TCRB transcripts were sequenced. Deep immunoSEQ sequencing was performed on naive, central memory and regulatory T cell samples, with an average of around 3.4 million total reads per sample. After sorted cells were lysed in RLT buffer, RNA was extracted with DNase-treated RNeasy Micro or Mini kits, with the choice depending on cell number. Each cell subset was processed on its own to prevent cross-contamination, while patient and healthy donor samples were processed together. Using the immunoSEQ multiplex PCR, TCRB sequences were amplified from cDNA into 87-bp fragments spanning the CDR3 region. Sequencing of the amplicons was done on the Illumina HiSeq platform. The paper's processing steps were these. PCR bias was computationally corrected using synthetic template baselines, reads within Hamming distance 2 were collapsed, and singletons that could not be merged were discarded. Reads were aligned against IMGT so that V, D and J genes, CDR3 length and insertions or deletions at six rearrangement sites could be assigned. Within each subset, clonotype counts were normalized to the number of sorted cells before true diversity and Gini coefficients were calculated with the tcR R package. Repertoire sharing was quantified using the overlap coefficient calculated on TCRB nucleotide sequences. Out-of-frame TCRB sequences from naive cells were analyzed as a proxy for the pre-selection repertoire. TCRdb provides this immuneACCESS table in a form limited to in-frame rearrangements. Some clones are lacking; in checked studies, under half of them reflect an unresolved V gene, and why the rest are absent is not known. That table supplies the V and J calls and clone size; D and trimming were determined from the DNA. Across this sample there are 300,000 to 400,000 clones, with roughly 12% seen only once. The leading ten clones occupy more than 0.015% of the sample.

This specimen belongs to a study of beta chain features in type 1 diabetes (dated by TCRdb to 2016 to 2019). A note on the overall study: Patients and healthy donors did not differ in mean age, gender distribution, total cell number or subset yield. Regulatory and stem cell-like memory subsets were isolated from only 8 patients and roughly eight healthy donors, whereas naive and central memory subsets came from all 30 or so donors. A total of under 120,000,000 sorted cells were examined across all samples, and RNA yield correlated strongly with the number of cells per subset. In the study, recently diagnosed type 1 diabetes patients and matched healthy donors were compared on the TCRB repertoires of their sorted circulating CD4+ T cell subsets.

Broader findings and caveats from the paper: Shorter templates might be favored by PCR, yet because patient and control samples were amplified and corrected together, any such skew would affect both groups equally. Sequencing cDNA rather than genomic DNA could over-represent highly expressing activated cells, although activation and CD3 levels did not differ between groups. In all four CD4+ subsets, TCRB CDR3 length was moderately but significantly shorter in type 1 diabetes patients. Because the HLA sub-analyses included only small numbers of individuals, any influence of HLA type on TCRB rearrangement was left unresolved. At VDJ recombination sites, patients with type 1 diabetes made fewer insertions and deleted more nucleotides, a pattern implying thymic rearrangement abnormalities. Naive, central memory and regulatory TCRB repertoires appeared to be more alike among patients than among healthy donors.

This receptor chain uses TRBV30 and TRBJ1-2; 8 junctional bases match TRBD1. Sequences were obtained from naive CD4+ T cells from blood. According to the study, the label for this sample's cell subset or site signals: true naive CD4+ T cells. The clonotype was recovered from a man between 18 and 29 years old in good health. The bases are TGTGCCTGGAGTGCCCAGACAGGGGCCTATGGCTACACCTTC. Translated, it reads CAWSAQTGAYGYTF.